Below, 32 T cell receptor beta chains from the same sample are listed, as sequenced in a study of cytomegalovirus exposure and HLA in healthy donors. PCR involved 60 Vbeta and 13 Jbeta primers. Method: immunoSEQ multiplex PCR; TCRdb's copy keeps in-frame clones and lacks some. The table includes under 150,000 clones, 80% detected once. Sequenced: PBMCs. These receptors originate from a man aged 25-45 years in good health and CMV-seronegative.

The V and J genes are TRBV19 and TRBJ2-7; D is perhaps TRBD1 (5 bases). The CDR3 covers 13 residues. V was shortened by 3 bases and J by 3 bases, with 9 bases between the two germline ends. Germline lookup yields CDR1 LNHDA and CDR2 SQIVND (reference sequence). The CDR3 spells CASSMTEVYEQYF. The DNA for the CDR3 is TGTGCCAGTAGTATGACAGAAGTCTACGAGCAGTACTTC.

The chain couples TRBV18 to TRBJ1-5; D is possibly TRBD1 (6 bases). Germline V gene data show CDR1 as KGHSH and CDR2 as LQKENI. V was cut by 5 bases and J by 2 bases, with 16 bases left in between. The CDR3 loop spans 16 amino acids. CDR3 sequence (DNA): TGTGCCAGCTCAAAGCTACAGGGAGAGGGCAATCAGCCCCAGCATTTT. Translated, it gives CASSKLQGEGNQPQHF.

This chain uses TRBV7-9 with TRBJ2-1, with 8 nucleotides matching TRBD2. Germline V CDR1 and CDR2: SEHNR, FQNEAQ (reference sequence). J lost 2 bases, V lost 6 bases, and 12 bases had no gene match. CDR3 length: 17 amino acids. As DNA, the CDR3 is TGTGCCAGCAGGGGAACGGAGATGCGGGGGGCCTACAATGAGCAGTTCTTC. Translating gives CASRGTEMRGAYNEQFF.

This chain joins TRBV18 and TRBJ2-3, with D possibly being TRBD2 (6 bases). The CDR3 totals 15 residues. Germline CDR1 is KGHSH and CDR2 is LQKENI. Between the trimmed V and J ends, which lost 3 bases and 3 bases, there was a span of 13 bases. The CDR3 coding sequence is TGTGCCAGCTCACCCCCAGTAGCGGCTACAGATACGCAGTATTTT. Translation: CASSPPVAATDTQYF.

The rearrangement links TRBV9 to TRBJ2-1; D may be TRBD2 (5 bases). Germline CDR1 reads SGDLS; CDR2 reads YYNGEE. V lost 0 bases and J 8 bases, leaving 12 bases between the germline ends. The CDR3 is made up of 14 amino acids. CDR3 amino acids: CASSVAGLADEQFF. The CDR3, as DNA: TGTGCCAGCAGCGTAGCAGGTCTAGCTGATGAGCAGTTCTTC.

The CDR3 DNA follows: TGTGCCAGTACCTCCCGCGCCGGGAGACGGAACACTGAAGCTTTCTTT. Translation gives CASTSRAGRRNTEAFF. V and J are TRBV19 and TRBJ1-1; D is uncertain. This CDR3 has 16 residues. Deletions cut 7 bases from V and 1 base from J, with 19 bases between. In germline, CDR1 is LNHDA, CDR2 SQIVND (reference sequence). The entire variable domain, with the rest obtained from reference TRBV19 and TRBJ1-1, is as follows: DGGITQSPKYLFRKEGQNVTLSCEQNLNHDAMYWYRQDPGQGLRLIYYSQIVNDFQKGDIAEGYSVSREKKESFPLTVTSAQKNPTAFYLCASTSRAGRRNTEAFFGQGTRLTVV.

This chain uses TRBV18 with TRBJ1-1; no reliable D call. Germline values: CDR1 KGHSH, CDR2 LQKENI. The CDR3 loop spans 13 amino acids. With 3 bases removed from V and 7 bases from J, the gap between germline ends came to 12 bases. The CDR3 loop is CASSPQATNEAFF. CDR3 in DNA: TGTGCCAGCTCACCCCAGGCGACGAATGAAGCTTTCTTT.

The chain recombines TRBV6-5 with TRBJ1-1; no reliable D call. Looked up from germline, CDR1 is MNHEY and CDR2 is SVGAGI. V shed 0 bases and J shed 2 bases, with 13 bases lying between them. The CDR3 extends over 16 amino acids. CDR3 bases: TGTGCCAGCAGTTACTCAGGAGGGATCGGTAACACTGAAGCTTTCTTT. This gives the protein CASSYSGGIGNTEAFF.

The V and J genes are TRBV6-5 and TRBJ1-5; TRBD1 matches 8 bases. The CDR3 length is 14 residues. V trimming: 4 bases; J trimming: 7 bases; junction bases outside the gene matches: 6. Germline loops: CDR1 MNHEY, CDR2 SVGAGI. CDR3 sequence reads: CASSFTDRGQPQHF. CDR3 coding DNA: TGTGCCAGCAGTTTTACCGACAGGGGCCAGCCCCAGCATTTT.

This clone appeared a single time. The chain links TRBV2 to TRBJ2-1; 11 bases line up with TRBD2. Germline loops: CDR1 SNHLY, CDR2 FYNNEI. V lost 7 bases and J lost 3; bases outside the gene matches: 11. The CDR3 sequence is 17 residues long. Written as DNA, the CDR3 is TGTGCCAGCATCGGGCTAGCGGGAGGAGTGGGCTACAATGAGCAGTTCTTC. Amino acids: CASIGLAGGVGYNEQFF.

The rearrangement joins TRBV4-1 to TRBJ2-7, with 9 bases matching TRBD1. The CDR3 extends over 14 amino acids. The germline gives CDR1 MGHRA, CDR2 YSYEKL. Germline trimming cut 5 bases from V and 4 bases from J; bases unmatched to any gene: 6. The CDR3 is CASSLGQGLYEQYF. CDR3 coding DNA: TGCGCCAGCAGCTTGGGACAGGGATTGTACGAGCAGTACTTC.

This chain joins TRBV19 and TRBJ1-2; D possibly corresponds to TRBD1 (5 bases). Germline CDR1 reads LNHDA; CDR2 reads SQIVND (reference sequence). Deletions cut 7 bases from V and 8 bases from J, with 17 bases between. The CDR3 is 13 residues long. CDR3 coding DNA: TGTGCCAGTAACATACCGGCAGGGTGGGGCTACACCTTC. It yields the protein CASNIPAGWGYTF.

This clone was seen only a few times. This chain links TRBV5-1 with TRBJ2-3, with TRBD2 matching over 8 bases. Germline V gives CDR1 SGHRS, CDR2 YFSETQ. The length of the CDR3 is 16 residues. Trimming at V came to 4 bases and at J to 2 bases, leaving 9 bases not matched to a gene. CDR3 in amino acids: CASSPGTSGYTDTQYF. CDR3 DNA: TGCGCCAGCAGCCCCGGTACTAGCGGCTACACAGATACGCAGTATTTT. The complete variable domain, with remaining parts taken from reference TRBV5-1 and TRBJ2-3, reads KAGVTQTPRYLIKTRGQQVTLSCSPISGHRSVSWYQQTPGQGLQFLFEYFSETQRNKGNFPGRFSGRQFSNSRSEMNVSTLELGDSALYLCASSPGTSGYTDTQYFGPGTRLTVL.

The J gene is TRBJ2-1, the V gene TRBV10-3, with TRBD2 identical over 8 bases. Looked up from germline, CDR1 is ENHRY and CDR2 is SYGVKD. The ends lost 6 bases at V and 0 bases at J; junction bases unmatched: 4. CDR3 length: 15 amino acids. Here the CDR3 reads CAIRKLAASYNEQFF. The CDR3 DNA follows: TGTGCCATCAGGAAACTAGCGGCCTCCTACAATGAGCAGTTCTTC.

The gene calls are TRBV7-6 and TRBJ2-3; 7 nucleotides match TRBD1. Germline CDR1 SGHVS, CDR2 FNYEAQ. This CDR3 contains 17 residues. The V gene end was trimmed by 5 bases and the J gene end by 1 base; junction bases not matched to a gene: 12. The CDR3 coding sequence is TGTGCCAGCAGCCCAGAGGTCACAGGGGCTGGCACAGATACGCAGTATTTT. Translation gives CASSPEVTGAGTDTQYF.

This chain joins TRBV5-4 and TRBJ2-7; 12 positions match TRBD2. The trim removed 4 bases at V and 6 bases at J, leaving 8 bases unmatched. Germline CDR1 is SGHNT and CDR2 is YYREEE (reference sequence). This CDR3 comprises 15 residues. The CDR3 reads CASSPTSGSRGEQYF. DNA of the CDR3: TGTGCCAGCAGCCCGACTAGCGGGAGTCGCGGCGAGCAGTACTTC.

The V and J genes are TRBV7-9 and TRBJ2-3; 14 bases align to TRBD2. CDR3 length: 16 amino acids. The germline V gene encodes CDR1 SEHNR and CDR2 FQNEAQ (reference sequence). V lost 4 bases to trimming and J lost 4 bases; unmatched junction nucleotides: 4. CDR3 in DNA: TGTGCCAGCAGCTCACCGACTAGCGGGAGGGCAGATACGCAGTATTTT. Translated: CASSSPTSGRADTQYF.

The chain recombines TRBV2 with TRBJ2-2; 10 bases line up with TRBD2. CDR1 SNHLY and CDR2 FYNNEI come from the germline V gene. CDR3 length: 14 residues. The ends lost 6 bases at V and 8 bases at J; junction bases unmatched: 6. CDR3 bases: TGTGCCAGCAGGGTAGCGGGAGGTAATGGGGAGCTGTTTTTT. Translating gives CASRVAGGNGELFF.

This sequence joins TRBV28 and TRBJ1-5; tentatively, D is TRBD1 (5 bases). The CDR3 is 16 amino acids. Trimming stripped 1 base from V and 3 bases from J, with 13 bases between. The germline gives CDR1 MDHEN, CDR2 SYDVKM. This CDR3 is CASSLSAGWTNQPQHF. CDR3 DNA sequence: TGTGCCAGCAGTTTATCGGCAGGGTGGACCAATCAGCCCCAGCATTTT.

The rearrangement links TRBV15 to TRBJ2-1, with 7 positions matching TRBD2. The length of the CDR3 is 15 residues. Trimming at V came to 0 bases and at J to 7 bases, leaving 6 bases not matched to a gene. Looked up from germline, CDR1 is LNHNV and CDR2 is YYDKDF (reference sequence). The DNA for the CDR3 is TGTGCCACCAGCAGAGATCCGCTAGCGGCAAATGAGCAGTTCTTC. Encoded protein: CATSRDPLAANEQFF.

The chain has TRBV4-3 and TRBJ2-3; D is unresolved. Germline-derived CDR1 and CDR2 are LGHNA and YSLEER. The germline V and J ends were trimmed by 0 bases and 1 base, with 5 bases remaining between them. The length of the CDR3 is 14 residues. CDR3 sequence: CASSQELRTDTQYF. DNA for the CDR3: TGCGCCAGCAGCCAAGAACTCCGCACAGATACGCAGTATTTT.

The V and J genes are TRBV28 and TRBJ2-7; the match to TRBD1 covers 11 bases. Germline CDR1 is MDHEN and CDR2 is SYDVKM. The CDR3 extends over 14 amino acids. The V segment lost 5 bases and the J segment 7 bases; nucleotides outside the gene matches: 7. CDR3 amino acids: CASSRTGGVREQYF. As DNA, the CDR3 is TGTGCCAGCAGTCGGACAGGGGGCGTGAGGGAGCAGTACTTC.

The CDR3 protein is CASSTWTSGKDTQYF. The CDR3 DNA reads TGTGCCAGTAGTACCTGGACTAGCGGGAAGGATACGCAGTATTTT. The chain joins TRBV19 to TRBJ2-3; 12 bases map to TRBD2. This CDR3 contains 15 residues. Per the germline V gene, CDR1 is LNHDA and CDR2 is SQIVND (reference sequence). V was pared by 4 bases and J by 6 bases, with 5 bases of the junction left unmatched.

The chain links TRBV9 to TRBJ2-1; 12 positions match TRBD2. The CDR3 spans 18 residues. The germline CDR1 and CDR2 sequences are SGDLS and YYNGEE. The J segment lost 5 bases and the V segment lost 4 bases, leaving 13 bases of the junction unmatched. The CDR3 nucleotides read TGTGCCAGCAGCCCCAGGATTCTAGCGGGAGGGGGGGACAATGAGCAGTTCTTC. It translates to CASSPRILAGGGDNEQFF. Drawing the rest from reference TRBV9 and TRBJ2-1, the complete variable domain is DSGVTQTPKHLITATGQRVTLRCSPRSGDLSVYWYQQSLDQGLQFLIQYYNGEERAKGNILERFSAQQFPDLHSELNLSSLELGDSALYFCASSPRILAGGGDNEQFFGPGTRLTVL.

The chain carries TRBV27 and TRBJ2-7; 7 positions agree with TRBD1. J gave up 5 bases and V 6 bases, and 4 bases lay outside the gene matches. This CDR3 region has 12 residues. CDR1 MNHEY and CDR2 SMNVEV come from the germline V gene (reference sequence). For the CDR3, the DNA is TGTGCCAGCAGGAACAGGGGAAACGAGCAGTACTTC. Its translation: CASRNRGNEQYF.

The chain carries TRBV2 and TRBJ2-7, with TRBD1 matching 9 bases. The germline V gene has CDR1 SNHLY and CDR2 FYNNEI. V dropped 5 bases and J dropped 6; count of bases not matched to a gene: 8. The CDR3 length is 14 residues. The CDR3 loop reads CASSPGTGRSEQYF. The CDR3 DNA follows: TGTGCCAGCAGTCCCGGGACAGGGAGGAGCGAGCAGTACTTC.

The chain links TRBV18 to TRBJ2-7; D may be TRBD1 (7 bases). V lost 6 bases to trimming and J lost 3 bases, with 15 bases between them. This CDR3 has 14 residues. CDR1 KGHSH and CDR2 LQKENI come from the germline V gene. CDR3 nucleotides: TGTGCCAGCTCGACACGACAGGGAGGCTACGAGCAGTACTTC. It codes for CASSTRQGGYEQYF.

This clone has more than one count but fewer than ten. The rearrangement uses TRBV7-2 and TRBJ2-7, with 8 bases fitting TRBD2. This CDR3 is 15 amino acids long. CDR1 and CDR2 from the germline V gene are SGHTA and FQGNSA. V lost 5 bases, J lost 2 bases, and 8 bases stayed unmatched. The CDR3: CASSPTGGVTYEQYF. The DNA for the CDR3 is TGTGCCAGCAGCCCGACGGGGGGGGTGACCTACGAGCAGTACTTC.

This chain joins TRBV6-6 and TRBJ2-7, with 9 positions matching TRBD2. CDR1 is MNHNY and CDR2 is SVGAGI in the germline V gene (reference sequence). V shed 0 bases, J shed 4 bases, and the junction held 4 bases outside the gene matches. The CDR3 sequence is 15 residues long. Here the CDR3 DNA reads TGTGCCAGCAGTTACTCTAGCGGGAGCTATTACGAGCAGTACTTC. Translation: CASSYSSGSYYEQYF.

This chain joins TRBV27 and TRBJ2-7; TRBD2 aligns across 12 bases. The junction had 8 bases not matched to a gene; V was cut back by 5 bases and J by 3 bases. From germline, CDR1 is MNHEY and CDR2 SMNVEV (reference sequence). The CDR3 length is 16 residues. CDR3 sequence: CASSPPTSGSIYEQYF. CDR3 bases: TGTGCCAGCAGTCCGCCGACTAGCGGGAGTATCTACGAGCAGTACTTC.

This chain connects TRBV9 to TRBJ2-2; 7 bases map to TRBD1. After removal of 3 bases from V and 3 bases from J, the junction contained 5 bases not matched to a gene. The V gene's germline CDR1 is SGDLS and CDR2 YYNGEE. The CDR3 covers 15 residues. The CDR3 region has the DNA TGTGCCAGCAGCGCGCGACAGGGTGACACCGGGGAGCTGTTTTTT. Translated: CASSARQGDTGELFF.

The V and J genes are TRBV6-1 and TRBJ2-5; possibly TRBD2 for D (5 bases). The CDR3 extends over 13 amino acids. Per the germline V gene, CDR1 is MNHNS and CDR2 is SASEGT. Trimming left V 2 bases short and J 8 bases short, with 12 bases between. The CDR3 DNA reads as TGTGCCAGCAGTGAACGGGAAGTTAGTACCCAGTACTTC. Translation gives CASSEREVSTQYF.